The clone carrying this T cell receptor beta chain was recorded at least ten times. As yet, its antigen is unknown. Amplification targeted TCR beta CDR3 regions from RNA transcripts. The HTBI primer set drove a first-round RT-PCR of the TCR CDR3. TCRdb re-analysed the multiplex PCR reads in MiXCR, keeping a single row per CDR3 protein. The sample shows some 300,000 distinct CDR3 sequences, roughly 14% of them seen only once. Patients aged 18 to 65 had newly diagnosed hyperthyroidism that had lasted under 2 months. Out of approximately 10 ml of fresh peripheral blood came the PBMCs. The data were taken from a study of T cells in Graves' hyperthyroidism and ophthalmopathy. V lost 6 bases, J lost 6 bases, and 16 bases lay in between. The length of the CDR3 is 14 residues. Per germline, CDR1 SGHRS and CDR2 YFSETQ. Study-wide points: Most thyroid clonotypes that were expanded above 0.001 also turned up in blood.

J is TRBJ2-1 and V is TRBV5-1; D is possibly TRBD2 (7 bases). This TCR was sampled from a woman in her 30s with Graves' hyperthyroidism that later progressed to Graves' ophthalmopathy. Sequenced sample: blood. The CDR3, as DNA: TGCGCCAGCAACCTGGGGGGGGGCCCCAATGAGCAGTTCTTC. This translates into CASNLGGGPNEQFF.